These 17 T cell receptor beta chains originate from one sample sequenced in a study of T cells in Graves' hyperthyroidism and ophthalmopathy. Authors of the study amplified TCR beta CDR3 regions from RNA transcripts. First-round RT-PCR with HTBI primers amplified the TCR CDR3 region. TCRdb called the multiplex PCR reads again in MiXCR, with one record for every CDR3 protein. The sample lists 380,000 or so distinct CDR3 sequences, roughly 13% seen once, with 20% to 25% in the top ten. Sequencing was performed on blood. The receptors derive from a man aged 25 to 40 with Graves' hyperthyroidism that later progressed to Graves' ophthalmopathy.

In the case of this clonotype: A much larger clone lies one base from this, so it may be a read error. The gene calls are TRBV3-1 and TRBJ2-7; D is perhaps TRBD2 (6 bases). The CDR3 is 15 amino acids. CDR1 is LGHDT and CDR2 is YNNKEL in the germline V gene (reference sequence). The V end lost 4 bases, the J end lost 2 bases, and 15 bases lay between the germline ends. In DNA, the CDR3 is TGTGCCAGCAGCCCGGGAGAGGTTCTAACCTACGAGCAGTACTTC. The encoded protein is CASSPGEVLTYEQYF.

This clonotype occurred a few times. Germline and junction disagree at one end, which may indicate a read error. The chain combines TRBV7-7 with TRBJ1-5, with D unresolved. The CDR3 spans 15 residues. Germline V lookup: CDR1 SSHAT, CDR2 FNYEAQ (reference sequence). CDR3 protein: CASTGDYTSNQPQHF. As DNA, the CDR3 is TGTGCTAGCACCGGGGATTACACTAGCAATCAGCCCCAGCATTTT.

This clonotype was seen a few times. The chain couples TRBV29-1 to TRBJ1-4; perhaps TRBD1 as D (6 bases). The CDR3 runs to 16 residues. The germline V and J ends were trimmed by 2 bases and 2 bases, with 15 bases remaining between them. Per germline, CDR1 SQVTM and CDR2 ANQGSEA. CDR3 in amino acids: CSVEKAGAPTNEKLFF. In DNA form, the CDR3 reads TGCAGCGTTGAAAAGGCGGGGGCGCCGACTAATGAAAAACTGTTTTTT.

This clonotype was counted at least ten times. This rearrangement joins TRBV28 to TRBJ2-5, with 8 bases matching TRBD1. This CDR3 is built from 15 residues. Trimming at V came to 6 bases and at J to 5 bases, leaving 11 bases not matched to a gene. The germline CDR1 and CDR2 sequences are MDHEN and SYDVKM. CDR3 coding DNA: TGTGCCAGCAGGACTCGAGACAGGGGCTTGGAGACCCAGTACTTC. Translating it yields CASRTRDRGLETQYF. The whole variable domain, filled in from reference TRBV28 and TRBJ2-5, reads DVKVTQSSRYLVKRTGEKVFLECVQDMDHENMFWYRQDPGLGLRLIYFSYDVKMKEKGDIPEGYSVSREKKERFSLILESASTNQTSMYLCASRTRDRGLETQYFGPGTRLLVL.

This clonotype appeared many times. The rearrangement uses TRBV12-3 or TRBV12-4 and TRBJ2-7; 9 nucleotides align to TRBD1. V trimming: 5 bases; J trimming: 5 bases; junction bases outside the gene matches: 7. CDR3 size: 14 residues. CDR3 sequence: CASSPGTGSHEQYF. In DNA form, the CDR3 reads TGTGCCAGCAGTCCGGGGACAGGGAGCCACGAGCAGTACTTC.

This clonotype was seen a few times. CDR3 sequence (DNA): TGTGCCAGCAGTAGCCGTCCGGGGAGCTCCTACGAGCAGTACTTC. Amino acids: CASSSRPGSSYEQYF. The chain links TRBV6-4 to TRBJ2-7, with D possibly matching TRBD2 (5 bases). This CDR3 comprises 15 residues. V was cut by 5 bases and J by 0 bases, with 14 bases left in between. Germline values: CDR1 MRHNA, CDR2 SNTAGT.

This clonotype was counted ten times or more. The chain carries TRBV30 and TRBJ1-5; 12 bases are shared with TRBD1. The CDR3 has 14 residues. V was pared by 5 bases and J by 4 bases, with 3 bases of the junction left unmatched. Per the germline V gene, CDR1 is GTSNPN and CDR2 is SVGIG (reference sequence). This CDR3 reads CAWGDRGPNQPQHF. DNA of the CDR3: TGTGCCTGGGGGGACAGGGGGCCTAATCAGCCCCAGCATTTT.

CDR3 nucleotides: TGTGCCAGCAGCTTAACTAGGTGGAGGACGGGCTATGGCTACACCTTC. Translated, it gives CASSLTRWRTGYGYTF. V gene TRBV7-3 combines with J gene TRBJ1-2, with no clear D. Germline CDR1 and CDR2: SGHTA and FQGTGA. This CDR3 comprises 16 residues. Trimming took off 0 bases at V and 4 bases at J, with 15 bases between the two ends.

This clonotype was seen a few times. J is TRBJ2-7 and V is TRBV30; 8 bases agree with TRBD1. Germline CDR1 GTSNPN, CDR2 SVGIG (reference sequence). V was pared by 1 base and J by 1 base, with 9 bases of the junction left unmatched. This CDR3 has 16 amino acids. CDR3 bases: TGTGCCTGGAGTGACGCATTCCGGACAGGGTCCTACGAGCAGTACTTC. Its protein product is CAWSDAFRTGSYEQYF. The full variable domain, rest sourced from reference TRBV30 and TRBJ2-7, is SQTIHQWPATLVQPVGSPLSLECTVEGTSNPNLYWYRQAAGRGLQLLFYSVGIGQISSEVPQNLSASRPQDRQFILSSKKLLLSDSGFYLCAWSDAFRTGSYEQYFGPGTRLTVT.

This clonotype appeared many times. Compared with germline, one end of the junction differs, possibly owing to a read error. The rearrangement links TRBV20-1 to TRBJ2-5, with 8 bases aligning to TRBD1. The CDR3 loop spans 10 amino acids. The germline V gene has CDR1 DFQATT and CDR2 SNEGSKA (reference sequence). This chain's CDR3 is CSARPGQGDF. For the CDR3, the DNA is TGCAGTGCTAGACCCGGACAGGGTGACTTC.

The gene calls are TRBV18 and TRBJ2-7, with D unresolved. The CDR3 contains 14 residues. Trimming took off 3 bases at V and 0 bases at J, with 9 bases between the two ends. The V gene's germline CDR1 is KGHSH and CDR2 LQKENI. The chain's CDR3 is CASSPGRYSYEQYF. For the CDR3, the DNA is TGTGCCAGCTCACCGGGCAGGTACTCCTACGAGCAGTACTTC.

This clonotype was recorded many times. The chain joins TRBV2 to TRBJ1-5; 7 bases are a match to TRBD1. The CDR3 is 16 amino acids. Germline assignment: CDR1 SNHLY and CDR2 FYNNEI. The trim removed 6 bases at V and 0 bases at J, leaving 8 bases unmatched. The CDR3 protein is CASRDINRGSNQPQHF. The CDR3, as DNA: TGTGCCAGCAGGGATATCAACAGGGGTAGCAATCAGCCCCAGCATTTT.

The table lists this clonotype with a few counts. V and J are TRBV24-1 and TRBJ2-1; possible D gene TRBD1, 7 bases. V lost 3 bases to trimming and J lost 0 bases, with 17 bases between them. Per germline, CDR1 KGHDR and CDR2 SFDVKD. This CDR3 contains 18 residues. The CDR3 here is CATSDLRGDRSSYNEQFF. The CDR3 DNA reads as TGTGCCACCAGTGATCTAAGGGGGGACAGAAGCTCCTACAATGAGCAGTTCTTC.

This clonotype turned up a few times. The genes are TRBV6-4 and TRBJ2-3; the match to TRBD2 covers 7 bases. J was trimmed by 0 bases and V by 3 bases; bases with no gene match: 3. From germline, CDR1 is MRHNA and CDR2 SNTAGT. This CDR3 has 15 residues. CDR3 nucleotide sequence: TGTGCCAGCAGTGAGGCTAGCGGTAGCACAGATACGCAGTATTTT. Translated, it gives CASSEASGSTDTQYF.

Remarks on this clonotype: A read error is possible here, since a much larger clone lies one base away. The V and J genes are TRBV13 and TRBJ2-7, with 10 bases fitting TRBD1. Germline V gene data show CDR1 as PRHDT and CDR2 as FYEKMQ (reference sequence). J gave up 7 bases and V 5 bases, and 8 bases lay outside the gene matches. The CDR3 runs to 14 residues. For the CDR3, the DNA is TGTGCCAGCAGCAAACGGGACAGGGGAAATGAGCAGTACTTC. The encoded protein is CASSKRDRGNEQYF.

About this clonotype: At one of its ends the junction is not consistent with the germline gene, which may arise from a read error. The V call is TRBV5-1, the J call TRBJ2-5; weak D call: TRBD1 (6 bases). Germline V gene sequence: CDR1 SGHRS, CDR2 YFSETQ. CDR3 length: 14 amino acids. CDR3 region: CASSLGRGQGTQYF. CDR3 nucleotides: TGCGCCAGCAGCTTGGGCAGGGGCCAAGGGACCCAGTACTTC.

This clonotype was recorded many times. The gene calls are TRBV6-2 or TRBV6-3 and TRBJ1-5, with no clear D. In germline, CDR1 is MNHEY, CDR2 SVGEGT. The V and J ends lost 7 bases and 0 bases respectively, with 13 bases between them. CDR3 length: 15 residues. The CDR3: CASTSTMYSNQPQHF. The CDR3 nucleotides are TGTGCCAGCACCTCAACGATGTATAGCAATCAGCCCCAGCATTTT.